The clone carrying this TCR beta chain was counted between two and nine times. The assay was immunoSEQ multiplex PCR, and TCRdb's table has in-frame clones only and misses some. The profile covers 450,000 to 500,000 clones, with over 70% appearing a single time and roughly 13% taken by the ten largest. This record comes from a study of shared clonotypes between healthy human individuals. This CDR3 region has 14 residues. V lost 3 bases to trimming and J lost 8 bases; unmatched junction nucleotides: 3. Germline lookup yields CDR1 LNHDA and CDR2 SQIVND (reference sequence). Sequencing was performed on PBMCs. The origin of this receptor is a woman aged 40 to 50 in good health. Some clones in this sample may be carry-over from other donors' samples. This chain connects TRBV19 to TRBJ2-1; TRBD2 aligns across 11 bases. CDR3 in DNA: TGTGCCAGTAGTATGGGGACTAGCGGAGATGAGCAGTTCTTC. It yields the protein CASSMGTSGDEQFF.